This TCR beta chain was found in a study of human T cells and chemical hapten exposure. Study-wide background: Diphenylcyclopropenone, dosed weekly to the scalp, was given to patients throughout the approximately 25-week study.

A word on this clonotype: Its specificity is unknown.

The V gene lost 5 bases and the J gene lost 4 bases, with 5 bases spanning the gap. From germline, CDR1 is SGHTA and CDR2 FQGNSA. This CDR3 has 11 amino acids. The time point is: pre-sensitization, week 0. Treatment meaning: therapeutic diphenylcyclopropenone sensitization with weekly scalp DPC. Investigators collected blood before applying each patch test. Whole-study results and caveats: Sensitization with DPC brought no change to TCRs above 1 in 1000 in frequency.

Original handling: The number of TCRs in each sample had a median of approximately 99,000 and spanned about 23,224 to 690,600. One entry per CDR3 protein, called by TCRdb with MiXCR from the RACE reads. TCRdb, not the authors, supplied the V and J calls. Of 85,000 to 130,000 distinct CDR3 sequences in the sample, 9% to 15% were seen once. This material consisted of whole blood, taken in connection with sensitization to the hapten diphenylcyclopropenone (DPC). This rearrangement joins TRBV7-2 to TRBJ1-1; D call uncertain. The TCR sequence derives from a woman between 45 and 65 years old with alopecia areata. Some clones in this sample may be carry-over from other donors' samples. CDR3 DNA: TGTGCCAGCAGCCGCCGCACTGAAGCTTTCTTT. Its translation: CASSRRTEAFF.